This T cell receptor (beta chain) was identified during a study of blood T cell repertoires in COVID-19. The overall study: The origin of the acute and convalescent COVID-19 samples was the United States, Italy and Spain. PBMCs, B-cell-depleted T cells, or T cells were the source of the cDNA or gDNA that made up the material.

In the original processing: Estimated nucleated cell counts came from reference gene primer amplification. Assay: immunoSEQ multiplex PCR; the TCRdb copy retains only in-frame clones and omits some. The V and J calls and clone size come from that table; D and trimming were worked out from the DNA. The repertoire holds some 110,000 clones, with about 89% as singletons. Sequences were obtained from peripheral blood. This receptor was obtained from a man aged 35 to 55 with acute or convalescent COVID-19.

The CDR3 region has the DNA TGTGCCAGCACCCCGGGAACGGAAACGGGCTACACCTTC. This translates into CASTPGTETGYTF. The chain uses TRBV6-5 and TRBJ1-2; D gene uncertain. Germline V gene lookup returns CDR1 MNHEY and CDR2 SVGAGI. V lost 7 bases and J lost 8, with 17 bases in between. This CDR3 contains 13 residues.